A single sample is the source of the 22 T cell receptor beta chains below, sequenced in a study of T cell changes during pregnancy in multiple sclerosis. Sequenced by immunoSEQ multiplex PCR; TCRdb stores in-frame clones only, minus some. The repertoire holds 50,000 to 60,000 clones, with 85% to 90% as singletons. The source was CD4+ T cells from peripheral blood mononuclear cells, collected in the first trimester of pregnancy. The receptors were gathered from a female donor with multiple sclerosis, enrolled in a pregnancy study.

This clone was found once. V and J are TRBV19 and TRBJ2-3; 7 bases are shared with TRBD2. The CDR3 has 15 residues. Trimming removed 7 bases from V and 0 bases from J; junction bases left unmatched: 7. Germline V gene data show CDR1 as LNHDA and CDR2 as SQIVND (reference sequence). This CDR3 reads CASTKLASSTDTQYF. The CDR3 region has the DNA TGTGCCAGTACTAAACTAGCGTCTAGCACAGATACGCAGTATTTT.

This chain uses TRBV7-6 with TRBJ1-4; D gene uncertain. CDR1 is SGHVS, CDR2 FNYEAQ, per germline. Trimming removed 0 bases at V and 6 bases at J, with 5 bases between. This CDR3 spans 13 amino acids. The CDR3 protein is CASSLALDEKLFF. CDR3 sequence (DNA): TGTGCCAGCAGCTTAGCTTTAGATGAAAAACTGTTTTTT.

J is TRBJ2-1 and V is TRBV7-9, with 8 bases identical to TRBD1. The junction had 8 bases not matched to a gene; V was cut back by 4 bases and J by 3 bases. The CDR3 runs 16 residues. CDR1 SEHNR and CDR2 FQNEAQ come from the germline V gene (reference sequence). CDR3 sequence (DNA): TGTGCCAGCAGCTCCGGACAGGGTGTTGGCTACAATGAGCAGTTCTTC. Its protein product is CASSSGQGVGYNEQFF.

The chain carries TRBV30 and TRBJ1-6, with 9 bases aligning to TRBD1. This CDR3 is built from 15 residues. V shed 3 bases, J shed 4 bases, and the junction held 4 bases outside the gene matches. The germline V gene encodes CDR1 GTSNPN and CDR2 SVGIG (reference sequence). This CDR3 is CAWSPGQGYNSPLHF. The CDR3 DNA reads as TGTGCCTGGAGCCCGGGACAGGGATATAATTCACCCCTCCACTTT.

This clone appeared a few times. The CDR3 region is CASSLVVRGGETQYF. The CDR3 DNA reads as TGTGCCAGCAGCTTAGTTGTTCGGGGGGGCGAGACCCAGTACTTC. The chain uses TRBV7-2 and TRBJ2-5; 8 positions match TRBD2. CDR1 is SGHTA, CDR2 FQGNSA, per germline. CDR3 size: 15 residues. After removal of 1 base from V and 5 bases from J, the junction contained 6 bases not matched to a gene.

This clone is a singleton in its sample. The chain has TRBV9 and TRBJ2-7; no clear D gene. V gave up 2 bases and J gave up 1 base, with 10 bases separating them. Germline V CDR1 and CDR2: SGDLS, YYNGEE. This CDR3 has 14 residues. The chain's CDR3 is CASSVAVPSYEQYF. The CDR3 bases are TGTGCCAGCAGCGTGGCGGTGCCGTCCTACGAGCAGTACTTC.

This chain's CDR3 is CAWSVLAGGGDTQYF. The CDR3 DNA sequence: TGTGCCTGGAGTGTCTTAGCGGGAGGTGGAGATACGCAGTATTTT. The rearrangement links TRBV30 to TRBJ2-3, with TRBD2 matching 10 bases. Germline trimming cut 0 bases from V and 5 bases from J; bases unmatched to any gene: 5. Germline V gene lookup returns CDR1 GTSNPN and CDR2 SVGIG (reference sequence). There are 15 residues in the CDR3.

The DNA for the CDR3 is TGTGCCAGCAGCCCTACTAGCGGGGGGTTCTCCTACAATGAGCAGTTCTTC. Translated, it gives CASSPTSGGFSYNEQFF. The chain has TRBV5-4 and TRBJ2-1, with 12 nucleotides matching TRBD2. CDR3 length: 17 amino acids. The V segment lost 4 bases and the J segment 0 bases; nucleotides outside the gene matches: 5. CDR1 and CDR2 (germline): SGHNT, YYREEE (reference sequence).

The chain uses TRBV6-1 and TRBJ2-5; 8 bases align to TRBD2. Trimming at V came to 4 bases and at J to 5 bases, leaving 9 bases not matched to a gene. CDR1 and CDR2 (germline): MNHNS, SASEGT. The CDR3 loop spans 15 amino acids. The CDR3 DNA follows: TGTGCCAGCAGTGTAATCGGGAGGGCCGTTGAGACCCAGTACTTC. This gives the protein CASSVIGRAVETQYF.

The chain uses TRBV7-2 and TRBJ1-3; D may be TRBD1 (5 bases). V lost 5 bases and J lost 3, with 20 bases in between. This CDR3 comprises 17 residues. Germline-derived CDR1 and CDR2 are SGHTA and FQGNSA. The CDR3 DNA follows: TGTGCCAGCAGCCTCGATGGGGGGATGTCTTATGGAAACACCATATATTTT. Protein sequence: CASSLDGGMSYGNTIYF.

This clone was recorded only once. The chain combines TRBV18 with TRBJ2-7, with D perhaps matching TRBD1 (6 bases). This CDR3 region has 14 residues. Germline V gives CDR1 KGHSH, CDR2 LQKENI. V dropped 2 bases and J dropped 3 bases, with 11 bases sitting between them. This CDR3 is CASSPNRAVYEQYF. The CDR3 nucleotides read TGTGCCAGCTCACCAAACAGGGCCGTCTACGAGCAGTACTTC.

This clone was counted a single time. CDR3 residues: CASSLGNLLAGVETQYF. The CDR3 DNA reads as TGTGCCAGCAGCTTGGGGAATCTTCTAGCGGGAGTTGAGACCCAGTACTTC. The chain combines TRBV7-8 with TRBJ2-5, with TRBD2 matching 10 bases. Germline V lookup: CDR1 SGHVS, CDR2 FQNEAQ. This CDR3 contains 17 residues. Trimming removed 3 bases from V and 5 bases from J; junction bases left unmatched: 12.

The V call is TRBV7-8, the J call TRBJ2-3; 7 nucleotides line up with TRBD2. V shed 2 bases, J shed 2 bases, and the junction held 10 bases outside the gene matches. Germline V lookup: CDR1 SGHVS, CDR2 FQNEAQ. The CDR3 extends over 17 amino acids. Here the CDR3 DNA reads TGTGCCAGCAGCTTACAAAGGACGAGCGGGGCCACAGATACGCAGTATTTT. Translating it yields CASSLQRTSGATDTQYF.

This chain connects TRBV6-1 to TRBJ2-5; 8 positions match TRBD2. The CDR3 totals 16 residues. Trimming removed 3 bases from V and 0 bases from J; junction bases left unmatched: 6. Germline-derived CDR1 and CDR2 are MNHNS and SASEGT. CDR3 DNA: TGTGCCAGCAGTGACCCAGCGGGGGCCTACCAAGAGACCCAGTACTTC. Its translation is CASSDPAGAYQETQYF.

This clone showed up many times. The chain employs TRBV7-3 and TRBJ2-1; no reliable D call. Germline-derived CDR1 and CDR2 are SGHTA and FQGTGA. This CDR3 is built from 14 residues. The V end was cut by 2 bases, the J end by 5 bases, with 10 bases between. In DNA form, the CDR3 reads TGTGCCAGCAGCTTAGGTCCCCAGAACAATGAGCAGTTCTTC. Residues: CASSLGPQNNEQFF.

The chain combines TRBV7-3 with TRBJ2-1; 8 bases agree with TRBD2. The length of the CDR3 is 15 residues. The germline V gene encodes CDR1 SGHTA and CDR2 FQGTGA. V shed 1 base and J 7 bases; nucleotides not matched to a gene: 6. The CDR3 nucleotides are TGTGCCAGCAGCTTAATTGCGGGAGGAAGAAATGAGCAGTTCTTC. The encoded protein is CASSLIAGGRNEQFF.

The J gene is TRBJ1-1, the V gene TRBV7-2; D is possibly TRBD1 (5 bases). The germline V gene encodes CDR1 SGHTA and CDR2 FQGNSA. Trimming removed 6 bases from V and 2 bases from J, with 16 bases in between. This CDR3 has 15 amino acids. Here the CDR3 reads CASRTVQTVNTEAFF. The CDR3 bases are TGTGCCAGCAGGACAGTTCAGACAGTTAACACTGAAGCTTTCTTT.

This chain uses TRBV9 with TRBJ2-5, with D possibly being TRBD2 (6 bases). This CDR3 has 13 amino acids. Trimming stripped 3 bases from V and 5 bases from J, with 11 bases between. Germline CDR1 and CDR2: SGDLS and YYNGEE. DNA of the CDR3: TGTGCCAGCAGCGAGACGGGAGACGAGACCCAGTACTTC. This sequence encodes CASSETGDETQYF.

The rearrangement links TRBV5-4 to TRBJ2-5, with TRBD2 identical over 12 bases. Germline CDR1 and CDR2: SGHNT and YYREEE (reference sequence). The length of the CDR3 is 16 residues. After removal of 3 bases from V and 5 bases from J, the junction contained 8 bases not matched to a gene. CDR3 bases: TGTGCCAGCAGCTATTGGTTGGGGACTAGCGGGGAGACCCAGTACTTC. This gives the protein CASSYWLGTSGETQYF.

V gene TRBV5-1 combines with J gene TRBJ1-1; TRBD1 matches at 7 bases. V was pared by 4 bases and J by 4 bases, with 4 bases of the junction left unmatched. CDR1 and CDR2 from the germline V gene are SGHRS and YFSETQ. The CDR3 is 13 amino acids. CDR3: CASSVGGGTEAFF. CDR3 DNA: TGCGCCAGCAGCGTAGGGGGCGGCACTGAAGCTTTCTTT.

CDR3 sequence: CAITKIAGGGNEQFF. As DNA, the CDR3 is TGTGCCATCACCAAAATAGCGGGAGGCGGTAATGAGCAGTTCTTC. The V and J genes are TRBV10-3 and TRBJ2-1, with TRBD2 identical over 10 bases. Germline lookup yields CDR1 ENHRY and CDR2 SYGVKD. The CDR3 sequence is 15 residues long. The junction had 10 bases not matched to a gene; V was cut back by 7 bases and J by 7 bases.

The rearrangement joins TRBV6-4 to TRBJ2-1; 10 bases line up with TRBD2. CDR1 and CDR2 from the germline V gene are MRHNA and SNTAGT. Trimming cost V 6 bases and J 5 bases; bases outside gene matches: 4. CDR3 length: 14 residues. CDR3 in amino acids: CASSQREGHNEQFF. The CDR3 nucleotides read TGTGCCAGCAGCCAGCGGGAGGGACACAATGAGCAGTTCTTC.